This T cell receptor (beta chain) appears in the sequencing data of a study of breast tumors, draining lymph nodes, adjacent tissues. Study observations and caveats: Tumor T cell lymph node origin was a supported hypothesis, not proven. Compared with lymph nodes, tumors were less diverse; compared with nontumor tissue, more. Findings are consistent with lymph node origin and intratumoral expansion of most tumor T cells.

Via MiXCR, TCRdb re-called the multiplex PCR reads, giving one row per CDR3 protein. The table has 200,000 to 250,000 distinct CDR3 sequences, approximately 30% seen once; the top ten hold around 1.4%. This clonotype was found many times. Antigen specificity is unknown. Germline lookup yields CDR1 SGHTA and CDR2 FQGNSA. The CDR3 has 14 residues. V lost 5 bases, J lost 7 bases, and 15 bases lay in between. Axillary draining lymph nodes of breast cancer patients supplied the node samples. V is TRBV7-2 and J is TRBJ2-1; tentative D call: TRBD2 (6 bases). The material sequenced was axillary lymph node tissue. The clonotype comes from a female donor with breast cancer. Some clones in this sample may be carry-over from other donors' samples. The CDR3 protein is CASSPRGMTNEQFF. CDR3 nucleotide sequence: TGTGCCAGCAGCCCCCGGGGGATGACAAATGAGCAGTTCTTC.